This is a list of T cell receptor beta chains from one sample in a study of blood T cell repertoires in COVID-19. Here immunoSEQ multiplex PCR was the method, and the copy in TCRdb shows in-frame clones only, minus some. This repertoire shows more than 85,000 clones, more than 90% found once; its top ten account for less than 4.5%. Sequenced material: peripheral blood. The source is a man younger than 35 with acute or convalescent COVID-19. Both conserved end residues are part of each CDR3. The D gene is left open where the match is weak.

d_gene: NA; v_gene: TRBV5-8; CDR3aa: CASTPMGATGELFF
d_gene: TRBD1; v_gene: TRBV7-2; CDR3aa: CASSRQGNSNQPQHF
d_gene: TRBD1; v_gene: TRBV27; CDR3aa: CASSLFLRTGHYGYTF
d_gene: NA; v_gene: TRBV3-1/TRBV3-2; CDR3aa: CASRRQGGISGNTIYF
d_gene: NA; v_gene: TRBV27; CDR3aa: CASSFTEGNTIYF
d_gene: TRBD1; v_gene: TRBV29-1; CDR3aa: CSVGDSKSLNTEAFF
d_gene: TRBD1; v_gene: TRBV5-1; CDR3aa: CASSLELDRAGYTF
d_gene: NA; v_gene: TRBV11-3; CDR3aa: CASSFTGNTEAFF
d_gene: NA; v_gene: TRBV28; CDR3aa: CASTIGTYNDGYTF
d_gene: NA; v_gene: TRBV6-6; CDR3aa: CASSPGGLANYGYTF
d_gene: NA; v_gene: TRBV29-1; CDR3aa: CSVEEGNGYNEQFF
d_gene: TRBD1; v_gene: TRBV2; CDR3aa: CASRTGFGGNTIYF
d_gene: NA; v_gene: TRBV6-1; CDR3aa: CASSEFGGTYGGYNSPLHF
d_gene: NA; v_gene: TRBV15; CDR3aa: CATSRDGEETEAFF
d_gene: NA; v_gene: TRBV6-5; CDR3aa: CAGHAGTSNTIYF
d_gene: TRBD1; v_gene: TRBV2; CDR3aa: CASRRPGGLRTTEAFF
d_gene: NA; v_gene: TRBV6-6; CDR3aa: CASRAVIQETQYF
d_gene: NA; v_gene: TRBV10-3; CDR3aa: CAITKTGTGYTF
d_gene: NA; v_gene: TRBV9; CDR3aa: CASSVRAGGETQYF
d_gene: TRBD1; v_gene: TRBV19; CDR3aa: CASSISQGARANVLTF
d_gene: TRBD2; v_gene: TRBV27; CDR3aa: CASSTRSSLAGGYNEQFF
d_gene: NA; v_gene: TRBV7-9; CDR3aa: CASSLGGANYGYTF
d_gene: NA; v_gene: TRBV5-1; CDR3aa: CASRGEGVSYEQYF
d_gene: NA; v_gene: TRBV5-1; CDR3aa: CASNTGTYNEQFF
d_gene: NA; v_gene: TRBV20-1; CDR3aa: CSASAPGKWTEAFF
d_gene: NA; v_gene: TRBV3-1/TRBV3-2; CDR3aa: CASSQGAGNTIYF
d_gene: NA; v_gene: TRBV4-1; CDR3aa: CASSQDHTWEQYF
d_gene: TRBD2; v_gene: TRBV11-2; CDR3aa: CASRNLAGRETQYF
d_gene: NA; v_gene: TRBV30; CDR3aa: CAWSRGIAEAFF
d_gene: TRBD1; v_gene: TRBV6-1; CDR3aa: CASSWRTGYNYGYTF